This paragraph reports one TCR beta chain. The antigen it binds to is not known. No clone much larger than this one lies a single base away; base qualities are absent. To sequence the TCRbeta CDR3 region, genomic DNA was isolated from the sorted cells. TCRbeta CDR3 regions were sequenced using the immunoSEQ Assay. TCRdb carries this immuneACCESS record with in-frame sequences only. Its versions omit some clonotypes, under half of them owing to an unresolved V gene in the studies checked, with the rest unexplained. Within this sample are 20,000 to 25,000 clones, with 85% to 90% of them counted one time only. The biggest ten clones account for 29% of the sample. This sample is part of a study of OX40 agonist ivuxolimab in advanced cancers. Background on the whole study: Ivuxolimab, which targeted the costimulatory receptor OX40 (CD134), was an agonistic, fully human IgG2 monoclonal antibody. Intravenous ivuxolimab was administered to patients every 2 weeks at six dose levels: 0.01, 0.1, 0.3, 1.5, 3 and 10 mg/kg. Among the roughly 52 dose-escalation patients, approximately 20 had hepatocellular carcinoma, around 15 melanoma, 9 renal cell carcinoma and 9 head and neck cancer. In the dose-escalation cohort, 75% to 90% of patients were male, and the mean age was around 60 years with a range of roughly 20 to 80. Patients were allowed to have had prior anti-PD-1, anti-PD-L1 or anti-CTLA-4 therapy, and 40% of the dose-escalation patients had previously received checkpoint inhibitors. Partial responses occurred in three dose-escalation patients, of whom one had hepatocellular carcinoma and two had cutaneous melanoma. The point of sequencing TCRbeta in the periphery was to test whether ivuxolimab changed TCR sequence diversity and drove clonal T-cell expansion. The paper describes the monotherapy dose-escalation part (N of about 50 patients) of the phase I trial of ivuxolimab.

The trial excluded patients who had a history of autoimmune disease or were on systemic immunosuppression. In every dose cohort, peripheral blood was drawn for TCR sequencing at baseline, cycle 4 day 1, and cycle 7 day 1. The samples were taken from a phase I, first-in-human, multicenter, open-label dose-escalation trial of ivuxolimab. Adults with locally advanced or metastatic melanoma, renal cell carcinoma, hepatocellular carcinoma or head and neck squamous cell carcinoma were enrolled in the trial. Before TCR sequencing, CD4+ and CD8+ T cells were separately sorted from peripheral blood. General findings and caveats noted by the study authors: The antigen specificity of the peripheral T cells that underwent clonal expansion was not determined. After ivuxolimab, CD8+ T cells had more expanded clones than CD4+ T cells on average. In the 0.1-3.0 mg/kg groups, partial responders had among the lowest normalized peripheral clonal expansion, particularly in CD8+ T cells. Low levels of normalized T-cell clonal expansion were also seen in some patients who did not respond. At doses of 0.1 to 3.0 mg/kg, clonal expansion of both CD4+ and CD8+ blood T cells was observed from baseline to week 6.

According to the germline V gene, CDR1 reads MNHNS and CDR2 reads SASEGT. At the junction V is shortened by 2 bases and J by 5 bases, with 16 bases in between. From cysteine to phenylalanine, the CDR3 is 16 amino acids long. Only the CDR3 DNA is retained, 48 bases long and in frame from the first base. The receptor was isolated from an adult with an advanced solid tumor such as melanoma, head and neck, liver or kidney cancer. Material: CD4+ or CD8+ T cells sorted from blood, obtained in a trial of the OX40 agonist ivuxolimab. The chain uses TRBV6-1 and TRBJ2-1; the D segment might be TRBD1 or TRBD2, since each matches 5 bases. The encoded CDR3 is CASSERAGSGHNEQFF. In nucleotide form, the sequence is TGTGCCAGCAGTGAAAGGGCAGGGAGTGGCCACAATGAGCAGTTCTTC.